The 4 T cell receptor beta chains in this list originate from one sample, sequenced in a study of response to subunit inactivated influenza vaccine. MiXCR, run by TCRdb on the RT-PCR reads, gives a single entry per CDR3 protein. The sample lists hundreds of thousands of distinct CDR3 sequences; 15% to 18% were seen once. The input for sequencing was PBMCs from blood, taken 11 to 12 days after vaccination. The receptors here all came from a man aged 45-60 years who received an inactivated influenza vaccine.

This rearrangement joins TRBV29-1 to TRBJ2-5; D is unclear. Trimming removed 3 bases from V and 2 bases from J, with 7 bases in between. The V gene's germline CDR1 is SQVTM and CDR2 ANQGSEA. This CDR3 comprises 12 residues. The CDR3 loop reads CSVELGQETQYF. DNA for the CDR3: TGCAGCGTTGAGTTGGGGCAAGAGACCCAGTACTTC.

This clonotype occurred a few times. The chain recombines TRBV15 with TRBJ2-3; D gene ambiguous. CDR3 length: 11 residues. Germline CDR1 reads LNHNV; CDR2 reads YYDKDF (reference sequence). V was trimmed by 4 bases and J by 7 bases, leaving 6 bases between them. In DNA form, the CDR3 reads TGTGCCACCAGCAATAGCAATACGCAGTATTTT. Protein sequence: CATSNSNTQYF.

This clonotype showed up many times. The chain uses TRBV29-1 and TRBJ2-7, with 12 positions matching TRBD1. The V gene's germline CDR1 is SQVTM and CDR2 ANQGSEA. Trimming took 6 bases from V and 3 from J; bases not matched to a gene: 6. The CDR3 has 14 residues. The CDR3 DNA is TGCAGCGTCGCCGGGACAGGGGGCTTCTACGAGCAGTACTTC. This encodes CSVAGTGGFYEQYF.

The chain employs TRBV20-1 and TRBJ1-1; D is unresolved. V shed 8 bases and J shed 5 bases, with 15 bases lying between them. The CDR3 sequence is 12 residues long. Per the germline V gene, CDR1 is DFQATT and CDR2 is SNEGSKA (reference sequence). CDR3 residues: CSPSGVGTEAFF. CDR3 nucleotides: TGCAGTCCGAGTGGGGTTGGGACTGAAGCTTTCTTT.